The rows below give T cell receptor beta chains drawn from one sample of a study of identical twins. TCRdb called the 5' RACE reads again in MiXCR, with one record for every CDR3 protein. This sample has about 100,000 distinct CDR3 sequences, with roughly 6% found just once. The sample taken for sequencing was memory T cells sorted from blood. These receptor sequences come from a woman aged 45-65 years in good health. The CDR3 runs from the conserved cysteine through the conserved F or W. A D gene is named only where the DNA matches it firmly. Clone size appears in some rows only: once, few, many, or a class for an expanded clone.

D	size	J	V	CDR3	DNA
.	many	TRBJ2-7	TRBV6-2/TRBV6-3	CASSYEEGSYEQYF	TGTGCCAGCAGTTACGAGGAGGGAAGCTACGAGCAGTACTTC
.	many	TRBJ1-2	TRBV9	CASSVTENPGVDYGYTF	TGTGCCAGCAGCGTGACGGAGAATCCAGGGGTGGACTATGGCTACACCTTC
.	many	TRBJ2-3	TRBV14	CASSLSQGGRDTQYF	TGTGCCAGCAGCCTCTCGCAGGGTGGGAGAGATACGCAGTATTTT
.	many	TRBJ2-1	TRBV11-2	CASSLVGTMSNEQFF	TGTGCCAGCAGCTTAGTAGGTACTATGAGCAATGAGCAGTTCTTC
.	many	TRBJ1-4	TRBV20-1	CSAKGFATEKLFF	TGCAGTGCTAAGGGCTTCGCTACTGAAAAACTGTTTTTT
.	many	TRBJ2-1	TRBV6-1	CASRVYNEQFF	TGTGCCAGCAGGGTTTACAATGAGCAGTTCTTC
TRBD1	.	TRBJ1-2	TRBV19	CASSLTGDASEGYTF	TGTGCCAGTAGTCTGACAGGGGACGCGTCCGAGGGCTACACCTTC
.	many	TRBJ2-7	TRBV20-1	CSATRGGRRNEQYF	TGCAGTGCCACCCGTGGTGGCCGCCGAAACGAGCAGTACTTC
.	few	TRBJ2-7	TRBV6-6	CASTLAGPLYEQYF	TGTGCCAGCACCCTGGCAGGACCGCTGTACGAGCAGTACTTC
.	many	TRBJ2-2	TRBV7-7	CASSSKVAGELFF	TGTGCTAGCAGCTCGAAGGTCGCCGGGGAGCTGTTTTTT
.	.	TRBJ1-1	TRBV18	CASSPLSRGNTEAFF	TGTGCCAGCTCACCTCTCAGCAGGGGGAACACTGAAGCTTTCTTT
TRBD1	many	TRBJ1-1	TRBV5-1	CASGQGVSTEAFF	TGCGCCAGCGGACAGGGTGTGTCTACTGAAGCTTTCTTT
TRBD2	many	TRBJ2-3	TRBV12-3/TRBV12-4	CASSLTSGGTDTQYF	TGTGCCAGCAGTCTGACTAGCGGGGGCACAGATACGCAGTATTTT
TRBD1	few	TRBJ2-7	TRBV6-5	CASRKQGGEQYF	TGTGCCAGCAGAAAACAGGGGGGAGAGCAGTACTTC
.	many	TRBJ2-1	TRBV12-3/TRBV12-4	CASSFRSSYNEQFF	TGTGCCAGCAGTTTTCGGAGCTCCTACAATGAGCAGTTCTTC
.	many	TRBJ1-1	TRBV7-2	CASSLWGANTEAFF	TGTGCCAGCAGCTTATGGGGGGCAAACACTGAAGCTTTCTTT